A single TCR beta chain is shown here with its context. Its antigen is currently unknown. RNA, once extracted, was reverse transcribed into cDNA for use as the sequencing template. Generated by immunoSEQ multiplex PCR, the TCRdb table keeps only in-frame clones and is missing some. The table shows 100,000 to 150,000 clones, with approximately 57% occurring only once. The data stem from a study of CD8+ T cells in alopecia areata. Looking at the study overall: Twice daily, treated patients received 5 to 10 mg of oral tofacitinib. Tofacitinib administration persisted for 6 to 18 months, succeeded by 6 months off drug.

Treatment reported: oral pan-JAK inhibitor, 5-10 mg twice daily. A FACSAria was used to sort CD4+ and CD8+ T cells. These cells came from PBMCs. General study results and limits: A single nonresponder leaves the baseline CD8+ expansion link to response uncertain.

V lost 2 bases and J 1 base, leaving 5 bases between the germline ends. CDR1 is MGHDK, CDR2 SYGVNS, per germline. The CDR3 sequence is 13 residues long. The sample consisted of CD4+ T cells sorted from blood, taken at week 4, from a patient treated with tofacitinib. The rearrangement joins TRBV25-1 to TRBJ1-1; D unclear. The receptor was isolated from a human donor with alopecia areata. The CDR3 sequence: CASSEPGNTEAFF. The DNA of the CDR3 is TGTGCCAGCAGTGAACCGGGGAACACTGAAGCTTTCTTT.